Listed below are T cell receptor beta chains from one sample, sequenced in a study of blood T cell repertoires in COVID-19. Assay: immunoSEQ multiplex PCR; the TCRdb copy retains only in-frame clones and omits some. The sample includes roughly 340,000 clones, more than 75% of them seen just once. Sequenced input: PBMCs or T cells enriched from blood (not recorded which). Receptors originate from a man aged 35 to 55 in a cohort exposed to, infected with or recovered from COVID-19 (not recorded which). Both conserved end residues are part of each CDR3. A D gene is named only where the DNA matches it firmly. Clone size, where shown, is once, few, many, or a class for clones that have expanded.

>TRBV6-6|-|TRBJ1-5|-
TGTGCCAGCAGTACCAGGGGCGCATCCAATCAGCCCCAGCATTTT
CASSTRGASNQPQHF
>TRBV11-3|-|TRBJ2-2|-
TGTGCCAGCAGCCCATGGCCCGGGGAGCTGTTTTTT
CASSPWPGELFF
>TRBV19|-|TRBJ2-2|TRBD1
TGTGCCAGTAGTCGGGCAGGGGGCAGCACCGGGGAGCTGTTTTTT
CASSRAGGSTGELFF
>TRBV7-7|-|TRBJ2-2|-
TGTGCCAGCTCTCTCCCGAACACCGGGGAGCTGTTTTTT
CASSLPNTGELFF
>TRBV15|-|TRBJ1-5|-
TGTGCCACCTCAGGGTATGATCAGCCCCAGCATTTT
CATSGYDQPQHF
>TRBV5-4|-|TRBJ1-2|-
TGTGCCAGCAGCCAAGGAGGTACAGCCATCTATGGCTACACCTTC
CASSQGGTAIYGYTF
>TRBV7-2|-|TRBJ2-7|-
TGTGCCAGCAGCTCCAGGACGGGCCCGGGGGAGCAGTACTTC
CASSSRTGPGEQYF
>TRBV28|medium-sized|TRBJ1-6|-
TGTGCCAGCAACCTAAACCGGAATTCACCCCTCCACTTT
CASNLNRNSPLHF
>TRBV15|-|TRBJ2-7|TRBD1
TGTGCCACCACCTCGACAGGGGTCGAGCAGTACTTC
CATTSTGVEQYF
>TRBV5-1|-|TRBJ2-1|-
TGCGCCAGCAGCTCTCGGGGGACAGCCGGGACGGGGTCCTACAATGAGCAGTTCTTC
CASSSRGTAGTGSYNEQFF
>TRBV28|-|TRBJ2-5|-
TGTGCCAGCAGTCCTTCGCCCGGGACATCCAGCCTCTTCCAAGAGACCCAGTACTTC
CASSPSPGTSSLFQETQYF
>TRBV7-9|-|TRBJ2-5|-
TGTGCCAGCAGCCGAGGGGGACAAGAGACCCAGTACTTC
CASSRGGQETQYF
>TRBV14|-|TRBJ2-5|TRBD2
TGTGCCAGCAGCCGACTCGGGACTAGCGGGTCCCAGGAGACCCAGTACTTC
CASSRLGTSGSQETQYF
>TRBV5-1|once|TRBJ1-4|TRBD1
TGCGCCAGCAGCGCAACCGGGACAGAGGTAGAAAAACTGTTTTTT
CASSATGTEVEKLFF
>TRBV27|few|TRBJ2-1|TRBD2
TGTGCCAGCAGTTTATCCCCCCCGGGACTAGCGACCCCGAGCTCCTACAATGAGCAGTTCTTC
CASSLSPPGLATPSSYNEQFF
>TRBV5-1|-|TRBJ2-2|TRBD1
TGCGCCAGCAGCTCGGACAGGGGCGACACCGGGGAGCTGTTTTTT
CASSSDRGDTGELFF
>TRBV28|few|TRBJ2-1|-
TGTGCCAGCAGCCTAGGAGACCGTAACAATGAGCAGTTCTTC
CASSLGDRNNEQFF
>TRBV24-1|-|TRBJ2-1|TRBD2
TGTGCCACCAGTGATTCGCGGGAGAACTACAATGAGCAGTTCTTC
CATSDSRENYNEQFF
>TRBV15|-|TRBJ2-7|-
TGTGCCACCAGCAGGGGTTCCTCCCCCGGGACTTTCTATGGCGAGCAGTACTTC
CATSRGSSPGTFYGEQYF
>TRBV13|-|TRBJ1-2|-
TGTGCCAGCAGCCCCCCCGGGGGGCCCGACTATGGCTACACCTTC
CASSPPGGPDYGYTF
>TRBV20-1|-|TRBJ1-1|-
TGCAGTGCTAGGGCGAACACTGAAGCTTTCTTT
CSARANTEAFF
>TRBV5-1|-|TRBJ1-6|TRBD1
TGCGCCAGCAGCTTCACAGGGGAGCGGTCACCCCTCCACTTT
CASSFTGERSPLHF
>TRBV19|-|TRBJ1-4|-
TGTGCCAGTAGTATCGTAGGGGTGGGAGAAAAACTGTTTTTT
CASSIVGVGEKLFF
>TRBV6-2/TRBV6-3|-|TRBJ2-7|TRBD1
TGTGCCAGCAGCCGCCGGGACAGCTACGAGCAGTACTTC
CASSRRDSYEQYF
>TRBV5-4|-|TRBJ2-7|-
TGTGCCAGCAGCCCGGTCGGGGCCTACGAGCAGTACTTC
CASSPVGAYEQYF
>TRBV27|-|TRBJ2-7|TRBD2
TGTGCCAGCAGAAAAGGGACTAGCGGGACTTACGAGCAGTACTTC
CASRKGTSGTYEQYF
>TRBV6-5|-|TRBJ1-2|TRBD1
TGTGCCAGCAGGTCCGACAGGGGTCTCTATGGCTACACCTTC
CASRSDRGLYGYTF
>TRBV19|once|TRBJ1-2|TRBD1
TGTGCCAGTAGTATATTTCTTGGACAGGCCTTCTATGGCTACACCTTC
CASSIFLGQAFYGYTF
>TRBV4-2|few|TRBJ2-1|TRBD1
TGTGCCAGCAGCCCGACAGGGTATGAGCAGTTCTTC
CASSPTGYEQFF
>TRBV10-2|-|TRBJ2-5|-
TGCGCCAGCAGTGTGGGCGAAGAGACCCAGTACTTC
CASSVGEETQYF
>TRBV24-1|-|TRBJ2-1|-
TGTGCCACCAGTGATTTTCGCGGTAATGAGCAGTTCTTC
CATSDFRGNEQFF
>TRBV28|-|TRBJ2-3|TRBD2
TGTGCCAGCAAAATTAGCGGGACCCGCACAGATACGCAGTATTTT
CASKISGTRTDTQYF
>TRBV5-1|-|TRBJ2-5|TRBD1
TGCGCCAGCAGCACCCGACAGGGGGGGACCGAGACCCAGTACTTC
CASSTRQGGTETQYF
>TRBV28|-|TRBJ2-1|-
TGTGCCAGCACCCCATCGGGATTAAAGTCCTACAATGAGCAGTTCTTC
CASTPSGLKSYNEQFF
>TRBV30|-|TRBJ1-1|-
TGTGCCTGGAGTGTCGGGGGGGCTAGGACTGAAGCTTTCTTT
CAWSVGGARTEAFF
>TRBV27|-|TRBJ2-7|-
TGTGCCAGCAGTTCTCCTAGACAGAGCTACGAGCAGTACTTC
CASSSPRQSYEQYF
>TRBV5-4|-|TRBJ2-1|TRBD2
TGTGCCAGCAGCTGGACTAGCGGGAGGAGGGATGAGCAGTTCTTC
CASSWTSGRRDEQFF
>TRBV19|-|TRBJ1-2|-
TGTGCCAGTAGTTTCCGGACAGCCTATGGCTACACCTTC
CASSFRTAYGYTF
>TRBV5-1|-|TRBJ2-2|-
TGCGCCAGCAGCCCCTCGCGGCCCGGGGAGCTGTTTTTT
CASSPSRPGELFF
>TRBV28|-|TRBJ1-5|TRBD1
TGTGCCAGCACCGAAAAGACAGGGGATCACCAGCCCCAGCATTTT
CASTEKTGDHQPQHF
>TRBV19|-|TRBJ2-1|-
TGTGCCAGTAGGACCACTAGCCTCTACAATGAGCAGTTCTTC
CASRTTSLYNEQFF
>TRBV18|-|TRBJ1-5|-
TGTGCCAGCTCAACGGGGGAGAATCAGCCCCAGCATTTT
CASSTGENQPQHF
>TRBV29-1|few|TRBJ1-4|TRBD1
TGCAGCGGCTCGACAGGGACTAATGAAAAACTGTTTTTT
CSGSTGTNEKLFF
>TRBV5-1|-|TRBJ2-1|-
TGCGCCAGCAGCGGCCGACAGGACTTCTACAATGAGCAGTTCTTC
CASSGRQDFYNEQFF
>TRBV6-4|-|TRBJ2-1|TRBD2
TGTGCCAGCAGTGGGGCGACTAGCGGGAGCGATGAGCAGTTCTTC
CASSGATSGSDEQFF
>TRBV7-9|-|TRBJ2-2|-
TGTGCCAGCATCCCGACAGGCTACGGGGAGCTGTTTTTT
CASIPTGYGELFF
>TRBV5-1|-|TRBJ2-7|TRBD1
TGCGCCAGCAGCCTGACAGGGCAGGGCTACGAGCAGTACTTC
CASSLTGQGYEQYF